This T cell receptor (beta chain) was found in a study of shared clonotypes between healthy human individuals. Study information: The study enrolled two women and a few men aged 18 to 49.

Terminally differentiated effector memory CD45RA+ cells were excluded from the naive CD8 cells, which were CD45RO-negative and positively selected for CCR7. Those who donated were healthy HIV-negative adults, with no recent acute infections or vaccinations reported. Sorted-subset replicate PCR reactions were performed with around 200 ng DNA, corresponding to about 30,000 T cell genomes. Data came from immunoSEQ multiplex PCR; TCRdb stores just in-frame clones and leaves some out. Among hundreds of thousands of clones listed, 92% were seen once. The CDR3 runs to 16 residues. Germline loops: CDR1 LNHNV, CDR2 YYDKDF (reference sequence). V lost 0 bases, J lost 0 bases, and 9 bases lay in between. General study findings and limits: Generally, naive subsets (rather than memory subsets) showed larger estimated richness.

As for this clone: Its antigen is not identified.

Material for sequencing was naive CD8+ T cells sorted from blood. This sequence joins TRBV15 and TRBJ2-1, with D possibly being TRBD2 (5 bases). The sequence derives from a man in his thirties or forties in good health. CDR3 region: CATSRELAPSYNEQFF. In DNA, the CDR3 is TGTGCCACCAGCAGAGAATTAGCGCCCTCCTACAATGAGCAGTTCTTC.